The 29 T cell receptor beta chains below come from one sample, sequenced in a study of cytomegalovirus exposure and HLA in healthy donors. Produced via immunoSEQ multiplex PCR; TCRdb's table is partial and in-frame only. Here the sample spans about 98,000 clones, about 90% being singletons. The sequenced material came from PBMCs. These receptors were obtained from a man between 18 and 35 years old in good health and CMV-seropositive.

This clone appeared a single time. DNA for the CDR3: TGTGCCAGCTCACCATCCGGGGAAGAGGCTTTCTATGGCTACACCTTC. Its translation: CASSPSGEEAFYGYTF. The chain combines TRBV18 with TRBJ1-2; D not resolved. The germline V gene has CDR1 KGHSH and CDR2 LQKENI. Deletions cut 2 bases from V and 4 bases from J, with 17 bases between. CDR3 size: 16 residues.

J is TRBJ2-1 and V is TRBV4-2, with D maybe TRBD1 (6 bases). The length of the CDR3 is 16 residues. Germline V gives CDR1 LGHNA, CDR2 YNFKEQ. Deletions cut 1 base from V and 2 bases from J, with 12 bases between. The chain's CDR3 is CASSQVGTNTYNEQFF. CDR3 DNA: TGTGCCAGCAGCCAAGTCGGGACAAACACCTACAATGAGCAGTTCTTC.

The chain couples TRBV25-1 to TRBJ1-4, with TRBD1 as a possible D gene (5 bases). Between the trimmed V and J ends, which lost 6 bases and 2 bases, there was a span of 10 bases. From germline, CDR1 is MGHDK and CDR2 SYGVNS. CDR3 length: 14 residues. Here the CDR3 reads CASRPGLTNEKLFF. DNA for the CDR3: TGTGCCAGCAGGCCGGGACTGACTAATGAAAAACTGTTTTTT.

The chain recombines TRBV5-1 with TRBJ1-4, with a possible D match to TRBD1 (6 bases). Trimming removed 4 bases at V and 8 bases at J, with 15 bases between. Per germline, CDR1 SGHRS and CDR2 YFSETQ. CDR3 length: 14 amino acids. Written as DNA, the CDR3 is TGCGCCAGCAGCCCAGGGGACAATGTAGAAAAACTGTTTTTT. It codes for CASSPGDNVEKLFF. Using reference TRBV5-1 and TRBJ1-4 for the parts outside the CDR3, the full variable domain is KAGVTQTPRYLIKTRGQQVTLSCSPISGHRSVSWYQQTPGQGLQFLFEYFSETQRNKGNFPGRFSGRQFSNSRSEMNVSTLELGDSALYLCASSPGDNVEKLFFGSGTQLSVL.

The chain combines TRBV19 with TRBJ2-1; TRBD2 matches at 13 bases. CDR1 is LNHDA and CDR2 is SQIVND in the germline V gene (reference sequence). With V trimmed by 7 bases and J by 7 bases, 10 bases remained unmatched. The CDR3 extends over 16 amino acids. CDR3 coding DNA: TGTGCCAGTAACCTACCCGGGACTAGCGGGACAAATGAGCAGTTCTTC. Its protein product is CASNLPGTSGTNEQFF.

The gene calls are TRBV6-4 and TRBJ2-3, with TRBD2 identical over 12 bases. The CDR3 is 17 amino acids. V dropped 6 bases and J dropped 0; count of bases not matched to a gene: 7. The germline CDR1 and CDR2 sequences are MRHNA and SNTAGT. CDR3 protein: CASRRTSGVPSTDTQYF. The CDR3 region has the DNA TGTGCCAGCAGGAGGACTAGCGGGGTCCCTAGCACAGATACGCAGTATTTT.

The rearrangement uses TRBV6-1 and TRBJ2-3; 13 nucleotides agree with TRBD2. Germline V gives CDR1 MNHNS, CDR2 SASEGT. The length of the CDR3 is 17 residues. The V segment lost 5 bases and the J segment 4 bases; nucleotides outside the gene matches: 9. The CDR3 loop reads CASSQERTSGGADTQYF. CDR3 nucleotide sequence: TGTGCCAGCAGTCAAGAGCGGACTAGCGGGGGTGCAGATACGCAGTATTTT.

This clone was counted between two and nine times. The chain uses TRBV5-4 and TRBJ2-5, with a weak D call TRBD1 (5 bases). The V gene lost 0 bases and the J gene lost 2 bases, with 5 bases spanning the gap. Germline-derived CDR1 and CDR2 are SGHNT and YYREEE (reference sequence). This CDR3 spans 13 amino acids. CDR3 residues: CASSLGQQETQYF. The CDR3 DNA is TGTGCCAGCAGCTTGGGACAGCAAGAGACCCAGTACTTC.

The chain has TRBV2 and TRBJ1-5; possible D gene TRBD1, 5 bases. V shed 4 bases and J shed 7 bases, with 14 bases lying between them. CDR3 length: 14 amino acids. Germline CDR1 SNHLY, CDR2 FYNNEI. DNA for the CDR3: TGTGCCAGCAGTGGGCGTAGGGGCGGCCAGCCCCAGCATTTT. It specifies CASSGRRGGQPQHF.

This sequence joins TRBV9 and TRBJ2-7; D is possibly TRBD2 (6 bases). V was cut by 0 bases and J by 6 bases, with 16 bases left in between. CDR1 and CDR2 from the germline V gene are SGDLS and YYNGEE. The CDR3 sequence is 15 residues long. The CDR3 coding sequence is TGTGCCAGCAGCGTAGACGGGGGAGTAATAGCCGAGCAGTACTTC. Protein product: CASSVDGGVIAEQYF. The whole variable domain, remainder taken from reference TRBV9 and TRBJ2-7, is DSGVTQTPKHLITATGQRVTLRCSPRSGDLSVYWYQQSLDQGLQFLIQYYNGEERAKGNILERFSAQQFPDLHSELNLSSLELGDSALYFCASSVDGGVIAEQYFGPGTRLTVT.

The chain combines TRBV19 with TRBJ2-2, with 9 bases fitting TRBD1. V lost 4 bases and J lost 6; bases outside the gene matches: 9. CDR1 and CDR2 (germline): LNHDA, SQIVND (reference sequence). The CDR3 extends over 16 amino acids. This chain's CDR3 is CASSTTGGFLAGELFF. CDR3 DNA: TGTGCCAGTAGTACGACAGGGGGATTTTTAGCCGGGGAGCTGTTTTTT.

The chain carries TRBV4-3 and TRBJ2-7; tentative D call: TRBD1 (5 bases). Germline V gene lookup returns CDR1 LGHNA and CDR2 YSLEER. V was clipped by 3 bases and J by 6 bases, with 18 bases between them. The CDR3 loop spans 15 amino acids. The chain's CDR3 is CASSQETRQGAEQYF. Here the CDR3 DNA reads TGCGCCAGCAGCCAGGAAACACGGCAGGGCGCCGAGCAGTACTTC.

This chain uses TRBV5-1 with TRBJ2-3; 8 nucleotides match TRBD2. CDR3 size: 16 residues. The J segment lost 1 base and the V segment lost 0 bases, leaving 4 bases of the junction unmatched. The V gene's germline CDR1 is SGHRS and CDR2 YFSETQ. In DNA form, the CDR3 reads TGCGCCAGCAGCTTGGTGTTAGCGGGGCGCACAGATACGCAGTATTTT. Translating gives CASSLVLAGRTDTQYF.

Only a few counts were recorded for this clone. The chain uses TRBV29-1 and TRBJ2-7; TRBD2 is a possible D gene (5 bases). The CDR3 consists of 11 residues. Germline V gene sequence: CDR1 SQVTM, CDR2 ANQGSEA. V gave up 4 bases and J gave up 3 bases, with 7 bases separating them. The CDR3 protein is CSVVAGYEQYF. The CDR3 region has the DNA TGCAGCGTTGTGGCGGGCTACGAGCAGTACTTC.

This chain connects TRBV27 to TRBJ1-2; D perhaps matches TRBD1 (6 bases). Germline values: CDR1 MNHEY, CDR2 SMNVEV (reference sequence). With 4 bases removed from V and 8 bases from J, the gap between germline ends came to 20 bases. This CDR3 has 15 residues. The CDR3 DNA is TGTGCCAGCAGTTCTGTCCAGGGGCGGCCGGGAGGCTACACCTTC. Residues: CASSSVQGRPGGYTF.

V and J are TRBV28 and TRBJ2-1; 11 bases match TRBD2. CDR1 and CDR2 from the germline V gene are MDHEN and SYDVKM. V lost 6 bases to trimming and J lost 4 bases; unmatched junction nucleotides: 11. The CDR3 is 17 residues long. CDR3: CASRLPTGTSGYNEQFF. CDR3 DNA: TGTGCCAGCAGGTTACCAACCGGGACTAGCGGTTACAATGAGCAGTTCTTC.

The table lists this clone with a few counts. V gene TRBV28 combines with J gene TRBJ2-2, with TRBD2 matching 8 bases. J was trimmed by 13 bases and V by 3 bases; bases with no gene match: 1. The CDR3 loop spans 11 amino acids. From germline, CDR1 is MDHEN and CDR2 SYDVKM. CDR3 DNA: TGTGCCAGCAGTTTCGCGGGAGGGCTGTTTTTT. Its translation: CASSFAGGLFF.

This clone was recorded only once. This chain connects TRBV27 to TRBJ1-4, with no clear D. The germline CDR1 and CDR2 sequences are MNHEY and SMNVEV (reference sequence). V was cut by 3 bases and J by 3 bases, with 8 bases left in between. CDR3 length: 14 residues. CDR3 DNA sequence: TGTGCCAGCAGTTTTTGGGGAGCTAATGAAAAACTGTTTTTT. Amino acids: CASSFWGANEKLFF.

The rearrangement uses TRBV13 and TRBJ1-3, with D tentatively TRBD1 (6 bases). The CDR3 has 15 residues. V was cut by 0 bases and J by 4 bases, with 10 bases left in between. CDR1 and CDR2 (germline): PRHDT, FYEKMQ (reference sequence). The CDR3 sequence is CASSLGYRVGNTIYF. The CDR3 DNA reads TGTGCCAGCAGCTTAGGTTACAGGGTCGGAAACACCATATATTTT.

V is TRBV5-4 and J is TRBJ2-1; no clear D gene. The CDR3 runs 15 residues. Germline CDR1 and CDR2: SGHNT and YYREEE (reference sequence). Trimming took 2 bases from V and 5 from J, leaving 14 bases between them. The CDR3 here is CASSFSLRMDNEQFF. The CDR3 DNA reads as TGTGCCAGCAGCTTCTCACTACGGATGGACAATGAGCAGTTCTTC.

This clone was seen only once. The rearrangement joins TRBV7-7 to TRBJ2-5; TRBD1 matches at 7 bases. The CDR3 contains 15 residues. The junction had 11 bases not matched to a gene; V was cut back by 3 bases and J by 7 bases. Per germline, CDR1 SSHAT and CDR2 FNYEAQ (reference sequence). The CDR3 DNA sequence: TGTGCCAGCAGCTTGACCGGGACAGATCTCGGGACCCAGTACTTC. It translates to CASSLTGTDLGTQYF.

In nucleotides, the CDR3 is TGTGCCAGCAGCCAAGTAGAGGGAGCATTCCCCCACGAGCAGTACTTC. Protein sequence: CASSQVEGAFPHEQYF. V and J are TRBV4-2 and TRBJ2-7, with TRBD2 as a possible D gene (5 bases). Germline loops: CDR1 LGHNA, CDR2 YNFKEQ. Trimming took 1 base from V and 5 from J, leaving 18 bases between them. The CDR3 runs 16 residues.

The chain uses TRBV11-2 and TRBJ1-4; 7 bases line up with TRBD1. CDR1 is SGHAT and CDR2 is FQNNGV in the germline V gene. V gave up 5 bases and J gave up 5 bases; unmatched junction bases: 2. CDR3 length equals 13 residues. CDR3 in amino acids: CASSGDRNEKLFF. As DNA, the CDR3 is TGTGCCAGCAGCGGGGACAGAAATGAAAAACTGTTTTTT.

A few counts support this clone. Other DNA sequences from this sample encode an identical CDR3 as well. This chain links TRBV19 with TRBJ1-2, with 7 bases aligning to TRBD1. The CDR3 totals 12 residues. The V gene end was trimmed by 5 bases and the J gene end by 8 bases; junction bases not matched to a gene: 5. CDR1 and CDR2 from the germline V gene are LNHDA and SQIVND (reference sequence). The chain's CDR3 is CASSPRQGGYTF. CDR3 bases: TGTGCCAGTAGTCCCAGACAGGGCGGCTACACCTTC.

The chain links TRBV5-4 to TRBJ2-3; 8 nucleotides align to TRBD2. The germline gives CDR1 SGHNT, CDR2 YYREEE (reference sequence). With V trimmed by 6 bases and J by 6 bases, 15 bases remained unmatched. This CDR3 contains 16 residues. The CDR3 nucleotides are TGTGCCAGCAAAACGGGGGGGATAAACCGCGTGGATACGCAGTATTTT. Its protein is CASKTGGINRVDTQYF.

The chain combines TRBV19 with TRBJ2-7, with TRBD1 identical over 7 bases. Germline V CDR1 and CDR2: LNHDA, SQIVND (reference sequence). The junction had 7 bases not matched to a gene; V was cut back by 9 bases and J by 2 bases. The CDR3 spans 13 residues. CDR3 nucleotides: TGTGCCAGCCAAAACAGGGGAACCTACGAGCAGTACTTC. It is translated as CASQNRGTYEQYF.

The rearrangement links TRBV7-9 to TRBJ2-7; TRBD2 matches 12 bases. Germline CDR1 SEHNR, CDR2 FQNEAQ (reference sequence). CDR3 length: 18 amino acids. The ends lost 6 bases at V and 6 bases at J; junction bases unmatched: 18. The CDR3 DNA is TGTGCCAGCAGGAGCTTAGAGCCCGGACTAGCGGGATTTCCCGAGCAGTACTTC. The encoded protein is CASRSLEPGLAGFPEQYF.

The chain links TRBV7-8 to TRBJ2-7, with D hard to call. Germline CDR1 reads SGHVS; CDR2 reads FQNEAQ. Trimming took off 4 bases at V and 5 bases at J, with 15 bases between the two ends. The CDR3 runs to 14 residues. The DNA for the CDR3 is TGTGCCAGCAGCTGGGCAGCCAAACCCCACGAGCAGTACTTC. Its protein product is CASSWAAKPHEQYF. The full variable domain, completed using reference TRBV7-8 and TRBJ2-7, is GAGVSQSPRYKVAKRGQDVALRCDPISGHVSLFWYQQALGQGPEFLTYFQNEAQLDKSGLPSDRFFAERPEGSVSTLKIQRTQQEDSAVYLCASSWAAKPHEQYFGPGTRLTVT.

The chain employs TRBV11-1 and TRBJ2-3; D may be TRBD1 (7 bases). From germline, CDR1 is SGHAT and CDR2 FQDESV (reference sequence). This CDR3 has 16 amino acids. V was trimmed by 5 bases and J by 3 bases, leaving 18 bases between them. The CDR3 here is CASSPRQGGVTDTQYF. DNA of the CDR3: TGTGCCAGCAGCCCCCGACAGGGAGGTGTTACAGATACGCAGTATTTT. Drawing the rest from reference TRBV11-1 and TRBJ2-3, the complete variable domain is EAEVAQSPRYKITEKSQAVAFWCDPISGHATLYWYRQILGQGPELLVQFQDESVVDDSQLPKDRFSAERLKGVDSTLKIQPAELGDSAMYLCASSPRQGGVTDTQYFGPGTRLTVL.